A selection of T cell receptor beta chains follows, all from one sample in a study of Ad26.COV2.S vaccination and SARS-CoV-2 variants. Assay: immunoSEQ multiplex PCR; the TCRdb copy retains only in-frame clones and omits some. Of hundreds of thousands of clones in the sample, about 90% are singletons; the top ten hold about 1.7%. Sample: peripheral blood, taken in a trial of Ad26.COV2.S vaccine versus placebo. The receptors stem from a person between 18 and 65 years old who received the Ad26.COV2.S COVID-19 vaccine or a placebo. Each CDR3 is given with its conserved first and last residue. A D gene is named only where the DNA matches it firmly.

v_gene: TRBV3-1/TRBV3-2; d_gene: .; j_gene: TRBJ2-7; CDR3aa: CASSRESYEQYF
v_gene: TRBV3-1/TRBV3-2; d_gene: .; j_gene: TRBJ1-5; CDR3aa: CASSPQYNQPQHF
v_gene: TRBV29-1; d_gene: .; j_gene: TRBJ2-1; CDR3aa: CSVEMVGHNEQFF
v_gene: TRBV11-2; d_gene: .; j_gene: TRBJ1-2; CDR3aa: CASSVTGNYGYTF
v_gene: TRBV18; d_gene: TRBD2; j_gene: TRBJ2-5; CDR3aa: CASSPGTSGETQYF
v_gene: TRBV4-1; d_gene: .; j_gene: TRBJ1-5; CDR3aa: CASSGQVGQPQHF
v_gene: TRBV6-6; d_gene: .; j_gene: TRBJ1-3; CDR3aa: CASRPPQGFTGNTIYF
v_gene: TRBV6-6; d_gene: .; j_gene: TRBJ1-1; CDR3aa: CASSYSRAPQAEAFF
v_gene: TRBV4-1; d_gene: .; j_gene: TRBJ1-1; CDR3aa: CASSGGGGRTEAFF
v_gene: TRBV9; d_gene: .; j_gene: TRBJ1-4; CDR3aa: CASSVAGGRGEKLFF
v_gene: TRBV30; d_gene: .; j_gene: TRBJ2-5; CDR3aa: CAWMGAGETQYF
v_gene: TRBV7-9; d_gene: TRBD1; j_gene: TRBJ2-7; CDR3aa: CASRPGQDGYEQYF
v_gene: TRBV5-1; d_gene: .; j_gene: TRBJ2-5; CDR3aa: CASSAGLGAGETQYF
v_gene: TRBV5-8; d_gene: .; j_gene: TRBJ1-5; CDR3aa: CASSTENQPQHF
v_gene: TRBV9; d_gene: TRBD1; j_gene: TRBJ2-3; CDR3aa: CASSVQGAASTDTQYF
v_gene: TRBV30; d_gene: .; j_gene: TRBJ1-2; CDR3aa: CAWSEPWEGNYGYTF
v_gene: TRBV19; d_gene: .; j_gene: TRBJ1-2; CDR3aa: CASSPGSLYGYTF
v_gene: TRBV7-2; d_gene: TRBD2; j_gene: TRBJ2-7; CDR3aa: CASSLGTSGGAYEQYF